This TCR beta chain derives from a study of T-cell reconstitution after alpha-beta-depleted transplantation in children. Overall study results and limits: For some patients, TCRbeta diversity was high at day 60 because of recipient T cells and thymic progenitors that survived. As was reported, about two months after transplant, alpha-beta T cells came from several hundred expanded graft clones. T-cell counts and diversity at one year post-transplant came mainly from newly produced T cells.

Concerning this clonotype itself: Its antigen is unknown.

During its preparation, the TCRbeta library received unique molecular identifiers. TCRdb ran MiXCR on the PCR reads and lists one entry per CDR3 protein. There are 450,000 to 550,000 distinct CDR3 sequences in the sample; approximately 10% occur only once, and approximately 15% lies in the top ten. Germline CDR1 SEHNR, CDR2 FQNEAQ (reference sequence). The CDR3 has 14 amino acids. V dropped 8 bases and J dropped 6 bases, with 17 bases sitting between them. Specimen: PBMCs, mostly from graft donor cells, collected 180 days after TCRalphabeta/CD19-depleted stem cell transplant. The receptor was derived from a female patient aged 2-10 years who had a stem cell transplant for aplastic anemia, so the T cells may come from the graft donor. V gene TRBV7-9 combines with J gene TRBJ2-1, with unresolved D. The CDR3 spells CASVFTEDGNEQFF. CDR3 in DNA: TGTGCCAGCGTATTCACCGAGGATGGCAATGAGCAGTTCTTC.